This T cell receptor beta chain was observed in a study of T cell responses to AZD1222 COVID-19 vaccine. Concerning this clone itself: Its antigen is unidentified.

Study results and caveats: A rise in Spike-specific TCR breadth and depth followed two AZD1222 doses. With dominance at 160-218 and 743-854, vaccine-associated CD4 TCRs spanned spike. Of spike-specific TCRs, nearly half reportedly target regions left unmutated in variants.

This CDR3 contains 16 residues. Trimming took 4 bases from V and 4 from J, leaving 20 bases between them. The germline gives CDR1 SGHRS, CDR2 YFSETQ. Sequencing used immunoSEQ multiplex PCR; TCRdb keeps in-frame clones, though not all of them. Altogether over 100,000 clones are present, 80% to 85% being singletons, with the ten largest covering about 15%. The TCR originated in an adult in good health. The V gene is TRBV5-1, the J gene TRBJ1-2; the D gene is possibly TRBD1 (6 bases). The source was peripheral blood, collected on day 0 of AZD1222 vaccination. DNA for the CDR3: TGCGCCAGCAGCCCACTACGAGGGACAAACCCCTATGGCTACACCTTC. It codes for CASSPLRGTNPYGYTF.